This T cell receptor (beta chain) was obtained from a study of identical twins. The study, taken as a whole, reports: The authors drew conclusions from cross-sectional statistical analysis rather than following the same donors. When twins shared out-of-frame alpha sequences, those sequences had excess low generation probability.

This clonotype has just a few counts. Its antigen remains unidentified. Each CDR3 protein gets one entry after TCRdb re-called the 5' RACE reads with MiXCR. The sample holds some 570,000 distinct CDR3 sequences, 20% to 25% seen once. Trimming cost V 0 bases and J 4 bases; bases outside gene matches: 9. CDR3 length: 18 amino acids. Germline assignment: CDR1 SGHRS and CDR2 YFSETQ. The sample also formed part of further work on yellow fever vaccine responses in identical twins. In that study: Reportedly, the response of twins' T cells to the vaccine seemed partly convergent, partly personalized.

This rearrangement joins TRBV5-1 to TRBJ2-3, with 12 bases that match TRBD2. The sequence came from a woman aged 18 to 35 in good health. Sequenced material: CD4+ T cells sorted from blood. CDR3: CASSLAPLAGGQSDTQYF. CDR3 nucleotides: TGCGCCAGCAGCTTGGCCCCACTAGCGGGGGGACAATCAGATACGCAGTATTTT.